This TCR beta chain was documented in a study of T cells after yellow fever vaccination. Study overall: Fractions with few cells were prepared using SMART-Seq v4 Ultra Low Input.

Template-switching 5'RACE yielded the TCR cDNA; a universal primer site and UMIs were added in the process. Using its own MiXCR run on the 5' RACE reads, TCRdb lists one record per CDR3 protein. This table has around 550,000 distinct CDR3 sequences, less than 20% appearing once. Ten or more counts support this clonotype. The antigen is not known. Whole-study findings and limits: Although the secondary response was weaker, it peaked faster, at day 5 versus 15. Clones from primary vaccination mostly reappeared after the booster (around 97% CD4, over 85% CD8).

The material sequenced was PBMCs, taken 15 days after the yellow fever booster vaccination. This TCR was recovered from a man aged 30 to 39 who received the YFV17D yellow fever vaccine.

CDR3 region: CASSDSWGHGTGELFF. In DNA, the CDR3 is TGTGCCAGCAGTGACTCCTGGGGGCATGGCACCGGGGAGCTGTTTTTT. The V gene is TRBV6-4, the J gene TRBJ2-2; D is perhaps TRBD1 (6 bases). Germline CDR1 reads MRHNA; CDR2 reads SNTAGT. Trimming took 0 bases from V and 4 from J, leaving 12 bases between them. This CDR3 contains 16 residues.